The rows below give T cell receptor beta chains drawn from one sample of a study of T cell responses to AZD1222 COVID-19 vaccine. Repertoires were generated with immunoSEQ multiplex PCR, while TCRdb's copy carries only in-frame clones and drops some. The data hold roughly 200,000 clones, with roughly 90% observed a single time. The sample in question was peripheral blood, obtained 28 days after the second AZD1222 dose. Every receptor here comes from an adult who received the AZD1222 COVID-19 vaccine. Both conserved end residues are part of each CDR3. D genes are given only for firm matches. Size values are once, few and many counts, or a class for expanded clones, and some rows have none.

>.|TRBJ2-2|.|TRBV19
CASSIDMARTGELFF
TGTGCCAGTAGTATCGACATGGCGAGAACCGGGGAGCTGTTTTTT
>.|TRBJ2-7|.|TRBV6-2/TRBV6-3
CASSYSSRNEQYF
TGTGCCAGCAGTTACTCGTCCCGGAACGAGCAGTACTTC
>.|TRBJ1-2|.|TRBV5-3
CARSLASFNYGYTF
TGTGCCAGAAGCTTGGCGTCCTTTAACTATGGCTACACCTTC
>TRBD1|TRBJ1-6|.|TRBV6-5
CASSYTGTGQGSPLHF
TGTGCCAGCAGTTACACCGGGACAGGGCAGGGTTCACCCCTCCACTTT
>TRBD1|TRBJ2-3|.|TRBV7-9
CASSLGQGRISTDTQYF
TGTGCCAGCAGCTTAGGACAGGGGCGGATTAGCACAGATACGCAGTATTTT
>TRBD1|TRBJ1-2|.|TRBV18
CASSPGGQGARGYTF
TGTGCCAGCTCACCAGGAGGACAGGGGGCGAGAGGCTACACCTTC
>.|TRBJ1-1|.|TRBV6-4
CASSLTGSTEAFF
TGTGCCAGCAGCCTGACAGGCTCCACTGAAGCTTTCTTT
>TRBD1|TRBJ2-7|.|TRBV9
CASSVAGTGLGAYEQYF
TGTGCCAGCAGCGTTGCCGGGACAGGGTTGGGTGCCTACGAGCAGTACTTC
>TRBD2|TRBJ2-1|few|TRBV3-1/TRBV3-2
CASRRTSGGNEQFF
TGTGCCAGCAGGCGGACTAGCGGGGGCAATGAGCAGTTCTTC
>TRBD1|TRBJ2-5|.|TRBV6-5
CASSKGGGQETQYF
TGTGCCAGCAGCAAAGGGGGCGGGCAAGAGACCCAGTACTTC
>TRBD1|TRBJ1-6|.|TRBV30
CAWSAGTGGRYNSPLHF
TGTGCCTGGAGCGCCGGGACAGGGGGTCGATATAATTCACCCCTCCACTTT
>TRBD1|TRBJ1-6|.|TRBV12-5
CASSTDGTAISPLHF
TGTGCTAGTAGTACCGACGGGACAGCGATTTCACCCCTCCACTTT
>TRBD1|TRBJ2-7|.|TRBV7-3
CASSLQGYSDEQYF
TGTGCCAGCAGTCTACAGGGGTATAGCGACGAGCAGTACTTC
>.|TRBJ1-3|.|TRBV30
CAWNKFSGNTIYF
TGTGCCTGGAACAAGTTCTCTGGAAACACCATATATTTT
>.|TRBJ1-3|.|TRBV18
CASSPMANSGNTIYF
TGTGCCAGCTCACCAATGGCCAACAGTGGAAACACCATATATTTT
>.|TRBJ2-5|.|TRBV7-8
CASSLDPHINQETQYF
TGTGCCAGCAGCCTCGACCCACACATAAACCAAGAGACCCAGTACTTC
>.|TRBJ1-2|.|TRBV3-1/TRBV3-2
CASSLQGYNGYTF
TGTGCCAGCAGTCTTCAGGGGTATAATGGCTACACCTTC
>TRBD1|TRBJ1-2|once|TRBV15
CATSSFSQGANYGYTF
TGTGCCACCAGCAGCTTTTCTCAGGGGGCTAACTATGGCTACACCTTC
>.|TRBJ2-1|.|TRBV6-5
CASTKTGYNEQFF
TGTGCCAGCACCAAAACAGGCTACAATGAGCAGTTCTTC
>.|TRBJ1-1|once|TRBV11-2
CASSSIGGAEAFF
TGTGCCAGCAGCTCCATAGGGGGTGCTGAAGCTTTCTTT
>.|TRBJ2-5|.|TRBV7-2
CASSSGSQVRGTQYF
TGTGCCAGCAGCTCCGGATCACAGGTCAGGGGGACCCAGTACTTC
>TRBD2|TRBJ2-3|few|TRBV6-5
CASSLTSGSTDTQYF
TGTGCCAGCAGCTTGACTAGCGGGAGCACAGATACGCAGTATTTT
>.|TRBJ2-1|.|TRBV5-4
CASGFKVPTYNEQFF
TGTGCCAGCGGCTTTAAGGTACCTACCTACAATGAGCAGTTCTTC
>TRBD1|TRBJ1-2|.|TRBV5-1
CASSLTGGNNYGYTF
TGCGCCAGCAGCTTGACAGGGGGTAATAACTATGGCTACACCTTC
>.|TRBJ1-2|.|TRBV5-1
CASSLDRVIGYTF
TGCGCCAGCAGCTTGGACAGGGTGATTGGCTACACCTTC
>TRBD1|TRBJ2-2|.|TRBV25-1
CASSVLDRATGELFF
TGTGCCAGCAGTGTCCTGGACAGGGCCACCGGGGAGCTGTTTTTT
>.|TRBJ1-1|.|TRBV5-1
CASSRTRERNTEAFF
TGCGCCAGCAGCAGGACAAGGGAAAGGAACACTGAAGCTTTCTTT
>TRBD1|TRBJ2-7|.|TRBV18
CASSPQTGTLSYEQYF
TGTGCCAGCTCGCCTCAGACAGGGACCCTCTCCTACGAGCAGTACTTC
>TRBD1|TRBJ2-5|once|TRBV7-9
CASSQDRGRLETQYF
TGTGCCAGCAGTCAGGACAGGGGGCGATTGGAGACCCAGTACTTC